Below are 4 T cell receptor beta chains sequenced from a single sample in a study of T cells in localized non-small cell lung cancer. Using immunoSEQ multiplex PCR, the repertoire was profiled, and TCRdb retains in-frame clones only, with some absent. The table lists 20,000 to 25,000 clones, about 88% of them singletons. Material: peripheral blood, obtained before any cancer treatment. The receptors derive from a male donor aged 60 or over with stage I lung adenocarcinoma.

The chain carries TRBV10-3 and TRBJ2-5; perhaps TRBD1 as D (5 bases). V was cut by 4 bases and J by 2 bases, with 8 bases left in between. CDR1 and CDR2 (germline): ENHRY, SYGVKD. The CDR3 extends over 13 amino acids. Here the CDR3 DNA reads TGTGCCATCAGTGTACAGGAGCAAGAGACCCAGTACTTC. It yields the protein CAISVQEQETQYF.

V usage is TRBV4-2 and J usage is TRBJ1-6, with D hard to call. This CDR3 has 12 amino acids. Trimming cost V 2 bases and J 10 bases, with 6 bases left between them. CDR1 and CDR2 from the germline V gene are LGHNA and YNFKEQ. CDR3 loop: CASSQNRSPLHF. Here the CDR3 DNA reads TGTGCCAGCAGCCAAAATAGGTCACCCCTCCACTTT.

This sequence joins TRBV19 and TRBJ1-4, with TRBD1 matching over 7 bases. The CDR3 extends over 16 amino acids. CDR1 and CDR2 from the germline V gene are LNHDA and SQIVND (reference sequence). With V trimmed by 5 bases and J by 3 bases, 9 bases remained unmatched. The CDR3 DNA reads as TGTGCCAGTAGTGGTAGGGGGCGAGCGGCTAATGAAAAACTGTTTTTT. Translation gives CASSGRGRAANEKLFF.

The chain carries TRBV6-6 and TRBJ2-1; 13 nucleotides agree with TRBD2. There are 13 residues in the CDR3. Germline CDR1 reads MNHNY; CDR2 reads SVGAGI (reference sequence). V gave up 5 bases and J gave up 10 bases; unmatched junction bases: 2. The CDR3 nucleotides are TGTGCCAGCAGTGGGGGACTAGCGGGAGAGCAGTTCTTC. This gives the protein CASSGGLAGEQFF.